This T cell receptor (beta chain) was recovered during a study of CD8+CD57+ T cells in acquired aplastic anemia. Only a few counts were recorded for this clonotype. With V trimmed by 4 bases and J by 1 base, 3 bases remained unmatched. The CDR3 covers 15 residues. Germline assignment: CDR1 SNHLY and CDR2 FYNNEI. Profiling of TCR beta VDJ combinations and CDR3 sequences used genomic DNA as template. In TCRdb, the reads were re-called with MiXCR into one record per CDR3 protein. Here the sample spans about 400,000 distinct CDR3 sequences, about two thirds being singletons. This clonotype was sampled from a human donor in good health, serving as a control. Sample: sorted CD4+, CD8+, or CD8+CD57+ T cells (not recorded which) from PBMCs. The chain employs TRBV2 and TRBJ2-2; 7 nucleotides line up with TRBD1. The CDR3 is CASSVQGKNTGELFF. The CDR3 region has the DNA TGTGCCAGCAGTGTACAGGGGAAGAACACCGGGGAGCTGTTTTTT.